The rows below give T cell receptor beta chains drawn from one sample of a study of CD8+ T cells in alopecia areata. The assay was immunoSEQ multiplex PCR, and TCRdb's table has in-frame clones only and misses some. The sample lists approximately 210,000 clones, approximately 70% occurring once. The starting material was CD4+ T cells sorted from blood, obtained around week 42, from a patient treated with tofacitinib. The receptor source for this set is a human donor with alopecia areata. Both conserved end residues are part of each CDR3. A D gene is named only where the DNA matches it firmly. Only some rows state a clone size, as once, few, many or a class for expanded clones.

-	TRBV9	TRBJ2-1	-	CASSVALGKPDNEQFF	TGTGCCAGCAGCGTAGCTCTAGGGAAGCCGGACAATGAGCAGTTCTTC
-	TRBV5-1	TRBJ2-7	-	CASSDPTETYEQYF	TGCGCCAGCAGCGATCCGACTGAAACCTACGAGCAGTACTTC
once	TRBV7-8	TRBJ1-2	-	CASSPQRAEGYSYGYTF	TGTGCCAGCAGCCCCCAAAGGGCAGAGGGGTATAGCTATGGCTACACCTTC
-	TRBV18	TRBJ1-4	-	CASSPRSTGTNEKLFF	TGTGCCAGCTCACCACGGAGTACAGGGACTAATGAAAAACTGTTTTTT
-	TRBV4-3	TRBJ2-3	TRBD2	CASSQEGLAQDTQYF	TGCGCCAGCAGCCAAGAGGGACTAGCACAAGATACGCAGTATTTT
-	TRBV30	TRBJ1-2	TRBD1	CAWRDGTGYPYGYTF	TGTGCCTGGAGGGACGGGACAGGGTATCCATATGGCTACACCTTC
-	TRBV28	TRBJ2-7	TRBD2	CASSFSAGAYEQYF	TGTGCCAGCAGTTTCTCAGCGGGGGCCTACGAGCAGTACTTC
once	TRBV9	TRBJ1-1	-	CASKGNTEAFF	TGTGCCAGCAAAGGGAATACTGAAGCTTTCTTT
once	TRBV29-1	TRBJ1-1	-	CSVAGQATEAFF	TGCAGCGTTGCGGGGCAGGCCACTGAAGCTTTCTTT
-	TRBV30	TRBJ1-1	TRBD1	CAWNLQGYTEAFF	TGTGCCTGGAACCTACAGGGGTACACTGAAGCTTTCTTT
once	TRBV4-3	TRBJ1-2	-	CASSQERTASIYGYTF	TGCGCCAGCAGCCAAGAGAGGACAGCATCAATCTATGGCTACACCTTC
-	TRBV30	TRBJ2-5	-	CAWSAGFQETQYF	TGTGCCTGGAGTGCGGGGTTCCAAGAGACCCAGTACTTC
-	TRBV4-3	TRBJ1-2	-	CASSQVGTHYGYTF	TGCGCCAGCAGCCAAGTCGGGACACACTATGGCTACACCTTC
few	TRBV29-1	TRBJ2-1	-	CSVGFGTGGPRFF	-
-	TRBV28	TRBJ2-4	-	CASTGGDLKNIQYF	TGTGCCAGCACAGGGGGGGACCTCAAAAACATTCAGTACTTC
many	TRBV7-2	TRBJ2-2	-	CASSYNPGELFF	TGTGCCAGCAGCTACAACCCCGGGGAGCTGTTTTTT
-	TRBV29-1	TRBJ2-2	-	CSVVKGANTGELFF	TGCAGCGTTGTTAAAGGGGCGAACACCGGGGAGCTGTTTTTT
few	TRBV4-1	TRBJ2-7	TRBD1	CASSPGQDRGYVYEQYF	TGCGCCAGCAGCCCAGGGCAGGACAGGGGGTATGTCTACGAGCAGTACTTC
-	TRBV5-6	TRBJ2-3	-	CASTDTKITDTQYF	TGTGCCAGCACCGACACTAAGATCACAGATACGCAGTATTTT
-	TRBV14	TRBJ2-3	-	CASSAQLTSDTQYF	TGTGCCAGCAGCGCACAGCTAACCTCAGATACGCAGTATTTT
-	TRBV4-1	TRBJ2-7	-	CASSQGNYEQYF	TGCGCCAGCAGCCAAGGGAACTACGAGCAGTACTTC
-	TRBV7-2	TRBJ2-3	-	CASSPGVGDTQYF	TGTGCCAGCAGCCCAGGTGTTGGAGATACGCAGTATTTT
-	TRBV6-6	TRBJ1-2	-	CASFSEDLYYTF	TGTGCCAGCTTCTCCGAGGACCTATACTACACCTTC
once	TRBV27	TRBJ2-1	-	CASSFPPYNEQFF	TGTGCCAGCAGTTTCCCCCCTTACAATGAGCAGTTCTTC
-	TRBV7-2	TRBJ2-6	-	CASSLVHGTSGANVLTF	TGTGCCAGCAGCTTAGTGCATGGGACCTCTGGGGCCAACGTCCTGACTTTC
few	TRBV10-3	TRBJ1-6	TRBD1	CAISVGQGNSPLHF	TGTGCCATCAGTGTAGGACAGGGAAATTCACCCCTCCACTTT
-	TRBV6-5	TRBJ1-5	-	CASGQHSNQPQHF	TGTGCCTCGGGGCAGCATAGCAATCAGCCCCAGCATTTT
once	TRBV6-5	TRBJ1-5	TRBD1	CASSDRGNQPQHF	TGTGCCAGCAGTGACAGGGGCAATCAGCCCCAGCATTTT
-	TRBV15	TRBJ2-7	-	CATSKENYYEQYF	TGTGCCACCAGCAAAGAGAACTACTACGAGCAGTACTTC
-	TRBV5-6	TRBJ2-2	-	CASSLDLSGELFF	TGTGCCAGCAGCTTGGACCTTTCCGGGGAGCTGTTTTTT
-	TRBV27	TRBJ1-1	-	CASSQTGKAEAFF	TGTGCCAGCAGTCAAACAGGGAAGGCTGAAGCTTTCTTT
-	TRBV10-3	TRBJ1-6	-	CAISEQSNSPLHF	TGTGCCATCAGTGAGCAATCGAATTCACCCCTCCACTTT
-	TRBV20-1	TRBJ1-1	-	CSAIRNTEAFF	TGCAGTGCTATTAGGAACACTGAAGCTTTCTTT
-	TRBV29-1	TRBJ2-3	TRBD2	CSVPSAGVTDTQYF	TGCAGCGTCCCCTCGGCGGGGGTCACAGATACGCAGTATTTT
few	TRBV15	TRBJ2-4	-	CATSREGLGGYIQYF	TGTGCCACCAGCAGAGAGGGACTTGGAGGGTACATTCAGTACTTC
few	TRBV20-1	TRBJ1-1	-	CSARRDEAFF	TGCAGTGCTAGACGGGATGAAGCTTTCTTT
few	TRBV30	TRBJ2-4	-	CARRNIQYF	TGTGCCCGACGGAACATTCAGTACTTC
-	TRBV14	TRBJ1-4	-	CASSPRAGREKLFF	TGTGCCAGCAGCCCCAGGGCAGGGCGAGAAAAACTGTTTTTT
once	TRBV5-1	TRBJ2-7	-	CASSVTASSYEQYF	TGCGCCAGCAGCGTGACAGCGAGCTCCTACGAGCAGTACTTC
-	TRBV11-2	TRBJ2-7	-	CASSLELTRTYEQYF	TGTGCCAGCAGCTTAGAGCTTACTCGAACCTACGAGCAGTACTTC
-	TRBV18	TRBJ1-1	TRBD1	CASSPGQGMGTEAFF	TGTGCCAGCTCACCAGGACAGGGGATGGGCACTGAAGCTTTCTTT
-	TRBV20-1	TRBJ1-1	TRBD1	CSARDSPQAFF	TGCAGTGCCCGGGACAGCCCACAGGCTTTCTTT
few	TRBV5-1	TRBJ2-3	TRBD2	CASSLDGGGASDTQYF	TGCGCCAGCAGCTTGGATGGCGGGGGGGCCTCAGATACGCAGTATTTT
-	TRBV25-1	TRBJ2-1	TRBD2	CASRDSGGAYNEQFF	TGTGCCAGCAGAGATAGCGGGGGGGCCTACAATGAGCAGTTCTTC
-	TRBV29-1	TRBJ2-1	TRBD1	CSVGQGLRNEQFF	TGCAGCGTCGGACAGGGTTTACGGAATGAGCAGTTCTTC
-	TRBV30	TRBJ1-1	-	CAWKRDISNTEAFF	TGTGCCTGGAAGAGGGACATTTCGAACACTGAAGCTTTCTTT
-	TRBV29-1	TRBJ2-3	-	CSVASSVGDTQYF	TGCAGCGTTGCTTCTAGCGTGGGAGATACGCAGTATTTT
once	TRBV5-1	TRBJ2-7	-	CASSAGLVYEQYF	TGCGCCAGCAGCGCCGGACTGGTCTACGAGCAGTACTTC
-	TRBV5-4	TRBJ2-5	-	CASSLVQETQYF	TGTGCCAGCAGCTTGGTGCAAGAGACCCAGTACTTC
-	TRBV5-6	TRBJ1-2	TRBD1	CASSSMQGANGYTF	TGTGCCAGCAGCTCGATGCAGGGGGCGAATGGCTACACCTTC
few	TRBV27	TRBJ2-6	-	CASSLTRSGANVLTF	TGTGCATCCTCCCTGACCAGATCTGGGGCCAACGTCCTGACTTTC
-	TRBV7-2	TRBJ1-1	-	CASSLAGLEAFF	TGTGCCAGCAGCTTGGCAGGGCTAGAAGCTTTCTTT
few	TRBV6-5	TRBJ2-1	-	CASSDWGRNNEQFF	TGTGCCAGCAGTGATTGGGGACGCAACAATGAGCAGTTCTTC
-	TRBV11-2	TRBJ2-7	-	CAGGAGNSYEQYF	TGTGCCGGAGGAGCTGGGAACTCCTACGAGCAGTACTTC
-	TRBV29-1	TRBJ1-1	-	CSVAKNTEAFF	TGCAGCGTCGCAAAGAACACTGAAGCTTTCTTT
-	TRBV4-3	TRBJ1-6	-	CASRGINENSPLHF	TGCGCCAGCAGGGGAATAAACGAAAATTCACCCCTCCACTTT
-	TRBV11-2	TRBJ2-1	TRBD2	CASSLGASGGDEQFF	TGTGCCAGCAGCTTAGGCGCTAGCGGGGGAGATGAGCAGTTCTTC